This entry describes one T cell receptor (beta chain). What it binds is unknown. This entry belongs to a study of T cell responses to AZD1222 COVID-19 vaccine. Study-level results: At study baseline, merely roughly 6 AZD1222 recipients were seropositive. Donors were largely white British and mainly female; clonal diversity was possibly underestimated. The CD4 TCRs associated with vaccination extended across spike and predominated at 160-218 and 743-854. No repertoire was sampled before or during the peak T cell response, only after it.

Germline loops: CDR1 SGHRS, CDR2 YFSETQ. Trimming removed 4 bases from V and 4 bases from J, with 14 bases in between. The CDR3 consists of 14 residues. The table came from immunoSEQ multiplex PCR; TCRdb's copy has only in-frame clones and leaves some out. The table includes under 110,000 clones, roughly 87% detected once. This sequence was found in an adult in good health. Here the sequenced sample was peripheral blood, taken on day 0 of AZD1222 vaccination. The gene calls are TRBV5-1 and TRBJ1-2; no clear D. The CDR3 loop is CASSVDVGGYGYTF. DNA of the CDR3: TGCGCCAGCAGCGTAGACGTGGGTGGCTATGGCTACACCTTC.